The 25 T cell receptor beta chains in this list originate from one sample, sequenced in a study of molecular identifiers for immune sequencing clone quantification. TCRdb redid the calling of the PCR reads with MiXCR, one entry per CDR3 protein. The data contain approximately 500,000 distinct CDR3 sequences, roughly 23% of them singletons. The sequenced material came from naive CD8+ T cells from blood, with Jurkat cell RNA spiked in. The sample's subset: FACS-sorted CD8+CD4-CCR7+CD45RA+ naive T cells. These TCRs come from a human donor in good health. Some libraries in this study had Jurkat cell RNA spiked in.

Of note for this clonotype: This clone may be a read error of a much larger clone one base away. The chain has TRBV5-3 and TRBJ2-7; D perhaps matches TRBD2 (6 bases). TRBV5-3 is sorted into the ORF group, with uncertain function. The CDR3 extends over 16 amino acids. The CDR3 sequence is CASSLEFGEVPCEQYF. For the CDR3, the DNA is TGTGCCAGCAGCTTGGAGTTCGGGGAGGTTCCATGCGAGCAGTACTTC.

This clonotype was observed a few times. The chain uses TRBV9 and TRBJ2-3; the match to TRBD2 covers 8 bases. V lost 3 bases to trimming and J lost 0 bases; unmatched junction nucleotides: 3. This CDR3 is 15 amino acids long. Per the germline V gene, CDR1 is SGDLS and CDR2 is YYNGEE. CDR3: CASSAGGASTDTQYF. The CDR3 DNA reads TGTGCCAGCAGCGCGGGAGGGGCCAGCACAGATACGCAGTATTTT. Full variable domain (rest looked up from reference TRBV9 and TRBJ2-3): DSGVTQTPKHLITATGQRVTLRCSPRSGDLSVYWYQQSLDQGLQFLIQYYNGEERAKGNILERFSAQQFPDLHSELNLSSLELGDSALYFCASSAGGASTDTQYFGPGTRLTVL.

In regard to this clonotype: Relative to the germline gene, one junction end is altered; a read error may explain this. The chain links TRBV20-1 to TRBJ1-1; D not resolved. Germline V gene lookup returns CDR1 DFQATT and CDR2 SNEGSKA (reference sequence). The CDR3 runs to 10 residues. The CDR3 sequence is CSAHSPWALF. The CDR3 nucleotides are TGCAGTGCTCACAGCCCTTGGGCTCTCTTT.

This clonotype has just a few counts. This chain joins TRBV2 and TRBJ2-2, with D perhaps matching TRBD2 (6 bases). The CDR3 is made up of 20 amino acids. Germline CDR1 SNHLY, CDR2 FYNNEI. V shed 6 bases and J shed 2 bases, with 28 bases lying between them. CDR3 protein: CASSRRGLGFTSENTGELFF. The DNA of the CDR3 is TGTGCCAGCAGCCGTCGGGGGTTGGGGTTCACGTCTGAAAACACCGGGGAGCTGTTTTTT.

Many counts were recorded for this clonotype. The CDR3 loop reads CATSSDRVNEQFF. In nucleotides, the CDR3 is TGTGCCACCAGCAGTGACAGGGTTAATGAGCAGTTCTTC. The chain links TRBV15 to TRBJ2-1; 7 nucleotides agree with TRBD1. The CDR3 totals 13 residues. The V segment lost 3 bases and the J segment 7 bases; nucleotides outside the gene matches: 3. Germline V CDR1 and CDR2: LNHNV, YYDKDF (reference sequence).

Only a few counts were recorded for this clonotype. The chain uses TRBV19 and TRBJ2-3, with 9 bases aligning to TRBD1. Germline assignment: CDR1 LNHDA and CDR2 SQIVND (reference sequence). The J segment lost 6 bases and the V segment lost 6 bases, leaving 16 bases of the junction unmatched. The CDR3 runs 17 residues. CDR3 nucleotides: TGTGCCAGTAGCCTGCAGGACAGGGGTCGGGCTACTGATACGCAGTATTTT. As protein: CASSLQDRGRATDTQYF. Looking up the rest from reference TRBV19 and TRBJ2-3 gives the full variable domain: DGGITQSPKYLFRKEGQNVTLSCEQNLNHDAMYWYRQDPGQGLRLIYYSQIVNDFQKGDIAEGYSVSREKKESFPLTVTSAQKNPTAFYLCASSLQDRGRATDTQYFGPGTRLTVL.

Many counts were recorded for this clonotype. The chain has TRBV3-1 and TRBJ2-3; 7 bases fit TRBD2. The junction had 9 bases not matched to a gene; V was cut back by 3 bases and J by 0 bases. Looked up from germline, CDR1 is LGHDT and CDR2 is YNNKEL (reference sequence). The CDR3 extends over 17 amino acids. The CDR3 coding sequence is TGTGCCAGCAGCCAGGATTTTGCGGGGGTAAGCACAGATACGCAGTATTTT. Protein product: CASSQDFAGVSTDTQYF.

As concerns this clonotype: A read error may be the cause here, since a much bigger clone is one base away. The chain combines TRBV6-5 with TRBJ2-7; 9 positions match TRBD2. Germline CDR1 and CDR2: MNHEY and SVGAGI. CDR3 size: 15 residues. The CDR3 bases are TGTGCCAGCAGTTACCCGGGACTAGCTGAGAGGGAGCGGTACTTC. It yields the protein CASSYPGLAERERYF.

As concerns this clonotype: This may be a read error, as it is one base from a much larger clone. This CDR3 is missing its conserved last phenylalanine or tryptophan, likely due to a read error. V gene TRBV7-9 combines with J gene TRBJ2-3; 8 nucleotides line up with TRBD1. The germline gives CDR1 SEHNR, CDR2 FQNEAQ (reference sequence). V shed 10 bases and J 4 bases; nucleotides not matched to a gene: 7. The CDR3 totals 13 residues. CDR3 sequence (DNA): TGTGCCATCCAGGGGGCGCGCGCAGATACGCAGTATCTT. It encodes CAIQGARADTQYL.

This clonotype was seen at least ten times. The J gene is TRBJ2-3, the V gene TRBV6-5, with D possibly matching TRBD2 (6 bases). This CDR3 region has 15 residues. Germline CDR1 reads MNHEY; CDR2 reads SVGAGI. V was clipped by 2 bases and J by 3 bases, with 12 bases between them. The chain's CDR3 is CASSYGGRGTDTQYF. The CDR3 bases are TGTGCCAGCAGTTACGGGGGGAGAGGAACAGATACGCAGTATTTT.

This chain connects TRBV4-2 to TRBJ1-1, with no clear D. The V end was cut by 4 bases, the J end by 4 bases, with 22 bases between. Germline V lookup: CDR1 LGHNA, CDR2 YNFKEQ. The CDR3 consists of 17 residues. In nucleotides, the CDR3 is TGTGCCAGCAGCCGTCCGGAGACCTATGGGGAAAGCACTGAAGCTTTCTTT. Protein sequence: CASSRPETYGESTEAFF.

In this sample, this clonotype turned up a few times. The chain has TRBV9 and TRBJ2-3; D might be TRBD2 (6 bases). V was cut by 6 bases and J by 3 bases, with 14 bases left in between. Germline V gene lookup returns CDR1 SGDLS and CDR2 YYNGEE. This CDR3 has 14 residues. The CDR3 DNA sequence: TGTGCCAGCACGGGGGACTTCTCTACAGATACGCAGTATTTT. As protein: CASTGDFSTDTQYF.

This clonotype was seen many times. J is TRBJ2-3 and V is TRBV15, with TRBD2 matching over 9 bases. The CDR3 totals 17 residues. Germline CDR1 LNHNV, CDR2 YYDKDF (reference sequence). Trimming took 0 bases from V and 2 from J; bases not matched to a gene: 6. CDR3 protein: CATSRDWLAGPTDTQYF. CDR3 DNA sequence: TGTGCCACCAGCAGAGATTGGCTAGCGGGACCCACAGATACGCAGTATTTT.

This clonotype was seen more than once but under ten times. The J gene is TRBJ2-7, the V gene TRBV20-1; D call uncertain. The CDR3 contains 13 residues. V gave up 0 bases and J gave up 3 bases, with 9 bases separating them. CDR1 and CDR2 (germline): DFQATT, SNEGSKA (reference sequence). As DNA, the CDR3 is TGCAGTGCTAGAGAACCCTCTTACTACGAGCAGTACTTC. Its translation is CSAREPSYYEQYF.

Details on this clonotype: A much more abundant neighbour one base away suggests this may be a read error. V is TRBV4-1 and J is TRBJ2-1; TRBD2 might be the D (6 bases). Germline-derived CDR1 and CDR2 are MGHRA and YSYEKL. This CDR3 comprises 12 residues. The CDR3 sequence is CASSQAGTERFF. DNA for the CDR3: TGCGCCAGCAGCCAAGCAGGGACTGAGCGGTTCTTC.

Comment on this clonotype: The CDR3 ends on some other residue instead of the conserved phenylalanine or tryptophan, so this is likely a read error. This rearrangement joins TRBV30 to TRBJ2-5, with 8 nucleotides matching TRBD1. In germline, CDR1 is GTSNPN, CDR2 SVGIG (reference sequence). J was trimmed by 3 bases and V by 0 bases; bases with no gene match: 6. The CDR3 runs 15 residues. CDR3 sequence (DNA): TGTGCCTGGAGTGTAGGCCAGGGGGCTAAAGAGACCCAGTACTCC. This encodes CAWSVGQGAKETQYS.

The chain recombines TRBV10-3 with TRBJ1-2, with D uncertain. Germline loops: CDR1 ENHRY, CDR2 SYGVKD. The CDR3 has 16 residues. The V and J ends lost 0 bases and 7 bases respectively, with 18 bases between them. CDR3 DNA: TGTGCCATCAGTGAGTCGACGTGGGATTCAACTGGTGGCTACACCTTC. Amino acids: CAISESTWDSTGGYTF.

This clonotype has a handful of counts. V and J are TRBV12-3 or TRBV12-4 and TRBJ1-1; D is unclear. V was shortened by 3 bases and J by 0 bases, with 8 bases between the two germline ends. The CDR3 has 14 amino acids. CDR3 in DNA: TGTGCCAGCAGTTTTGGGCTTATGAACACTGAAGCTTTCTTT. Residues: CASSFGLMNTEAFF.

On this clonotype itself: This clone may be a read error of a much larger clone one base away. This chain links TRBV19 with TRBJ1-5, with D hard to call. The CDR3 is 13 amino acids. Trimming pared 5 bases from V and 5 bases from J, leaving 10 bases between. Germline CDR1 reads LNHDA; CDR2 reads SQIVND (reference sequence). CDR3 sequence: CASSPDTDQPQHF. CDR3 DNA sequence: TGTGCCAGTAGTCCTGACACCGATCAGCCCCAGCATTTT.

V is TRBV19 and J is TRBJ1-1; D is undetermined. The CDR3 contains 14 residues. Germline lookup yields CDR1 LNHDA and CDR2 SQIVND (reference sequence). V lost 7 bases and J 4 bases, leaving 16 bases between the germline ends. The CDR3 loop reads CASTGSAEGTEAFF. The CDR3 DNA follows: TGTGCCAGTACCGGATCCGCAGAGGGCACTGAAGCTTTCTTT.

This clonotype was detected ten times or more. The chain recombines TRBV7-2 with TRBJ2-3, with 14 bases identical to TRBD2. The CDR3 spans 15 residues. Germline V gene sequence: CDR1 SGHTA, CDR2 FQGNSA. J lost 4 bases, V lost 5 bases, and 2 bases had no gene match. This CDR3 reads CASSPTSGGADTQYF. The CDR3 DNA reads TGTGCCAGCAGCCCGACTAGCGGGGGGGCAGATACGCAGTATTTT.

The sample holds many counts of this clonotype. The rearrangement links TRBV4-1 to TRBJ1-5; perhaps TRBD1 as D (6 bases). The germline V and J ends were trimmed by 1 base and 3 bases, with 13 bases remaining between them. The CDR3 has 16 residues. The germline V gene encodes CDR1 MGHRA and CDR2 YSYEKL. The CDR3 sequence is CASSQGDAGDNQPQHF. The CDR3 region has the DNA TGCGCCAGCAGCCAAGGGGATGCAGGGGACAATCAGCCCCAGCATTTT.

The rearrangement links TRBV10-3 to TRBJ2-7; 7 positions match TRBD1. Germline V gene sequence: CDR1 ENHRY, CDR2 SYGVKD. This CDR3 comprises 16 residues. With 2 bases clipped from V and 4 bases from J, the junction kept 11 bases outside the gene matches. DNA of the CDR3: TGTGCCATCAGTGAGCCAATCTCCGGGACAGCATACGAGCAGTACTTC. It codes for CAISEPISGTAYEQYF.

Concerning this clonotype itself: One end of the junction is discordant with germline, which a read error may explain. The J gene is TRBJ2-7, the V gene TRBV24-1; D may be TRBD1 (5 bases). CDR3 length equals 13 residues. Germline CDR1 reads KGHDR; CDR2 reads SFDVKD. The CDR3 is CATSGPGPYERYF. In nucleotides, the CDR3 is TGTGCCACCAGTGGACCAGGGCCCTACGAGCGGTACTTC.

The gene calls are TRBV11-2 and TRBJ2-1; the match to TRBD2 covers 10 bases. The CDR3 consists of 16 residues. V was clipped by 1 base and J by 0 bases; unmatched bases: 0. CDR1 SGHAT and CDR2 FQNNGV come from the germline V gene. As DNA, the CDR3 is TGTGCCAGCAGCTTAGCTAGCGGGAGCTCCTACAATGAGCAGTTCTTC. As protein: CASSLASGSSYNEQFF. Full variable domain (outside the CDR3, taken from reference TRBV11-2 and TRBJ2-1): EAGVAQSPRYKIIEKRQSVAFWCNPISGHATLYWYQQILGQGPKLLIQFQNNGVVDDSQLPKDRFSAERLKGVDSTLKIQPAKLEDSAVYLCASSLASGSSYNEQFFGPGTRLTVL.